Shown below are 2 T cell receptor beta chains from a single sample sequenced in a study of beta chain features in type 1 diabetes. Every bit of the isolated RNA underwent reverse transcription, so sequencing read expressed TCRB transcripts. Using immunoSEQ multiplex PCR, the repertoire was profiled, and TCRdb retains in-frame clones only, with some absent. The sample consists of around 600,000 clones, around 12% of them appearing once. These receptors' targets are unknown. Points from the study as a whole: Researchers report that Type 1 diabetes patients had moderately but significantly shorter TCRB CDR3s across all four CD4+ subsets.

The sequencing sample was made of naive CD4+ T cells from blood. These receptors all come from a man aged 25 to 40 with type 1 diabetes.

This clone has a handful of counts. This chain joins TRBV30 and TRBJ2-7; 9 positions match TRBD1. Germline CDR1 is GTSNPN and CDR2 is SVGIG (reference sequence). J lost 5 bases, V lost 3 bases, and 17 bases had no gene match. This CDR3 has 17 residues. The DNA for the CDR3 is TGTGCCTGGAGACGAGGGACAGGGATTTCCGTGCCGGACGAGCAGTACTTC. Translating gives CAWRRGTGISVPDEQYF.

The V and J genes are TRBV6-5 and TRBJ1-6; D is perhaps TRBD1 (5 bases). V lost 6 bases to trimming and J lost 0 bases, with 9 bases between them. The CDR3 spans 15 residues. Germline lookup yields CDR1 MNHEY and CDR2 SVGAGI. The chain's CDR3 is CASRDSSSYNSPLHF. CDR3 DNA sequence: TGTGCCAGCAGAGACAGCAGCTCCTATAATTCACCCCTCCACTTT.